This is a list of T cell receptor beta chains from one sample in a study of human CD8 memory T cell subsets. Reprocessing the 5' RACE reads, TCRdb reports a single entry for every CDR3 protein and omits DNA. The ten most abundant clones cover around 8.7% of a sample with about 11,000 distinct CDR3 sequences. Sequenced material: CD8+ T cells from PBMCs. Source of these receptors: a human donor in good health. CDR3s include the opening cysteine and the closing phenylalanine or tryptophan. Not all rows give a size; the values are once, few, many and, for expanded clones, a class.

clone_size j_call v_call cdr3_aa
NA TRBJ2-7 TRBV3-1 CASSQGLAGDSYEQYF
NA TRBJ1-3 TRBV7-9 CASSTPTTFSGNTIYF
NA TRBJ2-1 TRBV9 CASSVEHKNNEQFF
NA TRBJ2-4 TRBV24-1 CATSDPDRGKQYF
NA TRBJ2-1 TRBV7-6 CASSFGFGLAGEVCEQFF
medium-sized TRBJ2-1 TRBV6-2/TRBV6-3 CASSDRSYNEQFF
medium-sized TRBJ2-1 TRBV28 CASSSTDNSYNEQFF
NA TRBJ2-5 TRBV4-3 CASSQDWRSQETQYF
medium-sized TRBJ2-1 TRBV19 CASSIDGREYNEQFF
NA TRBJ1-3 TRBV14 CASIDRAGNTIYF
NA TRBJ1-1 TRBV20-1 CSATGQEEIITEAFF
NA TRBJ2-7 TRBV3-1 CASSTGVSYEQYF
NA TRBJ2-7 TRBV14 CASSQGQIFYEQYF
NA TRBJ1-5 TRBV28 CASSLLFTDSNQPQHF
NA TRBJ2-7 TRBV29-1 CSVVLPLRPGPNEQYF
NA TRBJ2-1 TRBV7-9 CASRLLGEQFF
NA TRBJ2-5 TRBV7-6 CASSFTGVETQYF
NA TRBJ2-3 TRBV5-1 CASSLEGPLVHTQYF
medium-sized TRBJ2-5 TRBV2 CASSEGSPETQYF